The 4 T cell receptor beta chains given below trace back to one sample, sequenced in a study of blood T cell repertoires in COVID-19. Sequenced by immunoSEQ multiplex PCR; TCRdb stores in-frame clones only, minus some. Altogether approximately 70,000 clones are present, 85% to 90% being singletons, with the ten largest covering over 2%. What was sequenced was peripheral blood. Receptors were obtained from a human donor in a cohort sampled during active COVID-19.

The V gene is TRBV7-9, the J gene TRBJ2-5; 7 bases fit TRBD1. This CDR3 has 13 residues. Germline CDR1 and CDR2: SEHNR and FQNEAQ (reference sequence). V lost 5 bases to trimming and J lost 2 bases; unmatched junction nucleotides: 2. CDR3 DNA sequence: TGTGCCAGCAGCAAGGGACAGCAAGAGACCCAGTACTTC. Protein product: CASSKGQQETQYF.

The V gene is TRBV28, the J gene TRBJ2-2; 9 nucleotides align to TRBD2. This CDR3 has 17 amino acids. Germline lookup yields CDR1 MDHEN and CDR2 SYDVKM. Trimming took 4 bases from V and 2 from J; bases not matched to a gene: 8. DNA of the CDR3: TGTGCCAGCAGTTCCATACTGACTAGCGGAAACACCGGGGAGCTGTTTTTT. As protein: CASSSILTSGNTGELFF.

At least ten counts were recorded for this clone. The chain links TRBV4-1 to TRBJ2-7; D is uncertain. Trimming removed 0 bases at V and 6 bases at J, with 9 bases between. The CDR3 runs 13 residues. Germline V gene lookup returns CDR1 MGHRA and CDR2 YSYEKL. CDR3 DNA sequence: TGCGCCAGCAGCCAAGATCCCTTCCTCGAGCAGTACTTC. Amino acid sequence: CASSQDPFLEQYF.

CDR3 region: CSASEGSGGYGYTF. For the CDR3, the DNA is TGCAGTGCTAGTGAGGGCTCGGGCGGGTATGGCTACACCTTC. The genes are TRBV20-1 and TRBJ1-2; D not resolved. V lost 3 bases, J lost 5 bases, and 16 bases lay in between. This CDR3 is built from 14 residues. The germline V gene has CDR1 DFQATT and CDR2 SNEGSKA (reference sequence).